This entry describes one TCR beta chain. Its antigen is undetermined. The data derive from a study of cytomegalovirus exposure and HLA in healthy donors. Regarding the study as a whole: V- and J-gene trimming of TCR beta was linked (in a later analysis) to a missense DCLRE1C variant. An analysis that came later showed most CMV-associated TCR beta chains appearing HLA-restricted.

In the PCR, 60 Vbeta and 13 Jbeta primers were used. The protocol was immunoSEQ multiplex PCR, while the TCRdb copy is restricted to in-frame clones and leaves out a portion. Among 85,000 to 100,000 clones listed, approximately 64% were seen once. Specimen: PBMCs. This TCR was sampled from a man between 60 and 70 years old in good health and CMV-seronegative.

For the CDR3, the DNA is TGTGCCAGCAGCCACGGGGGGACCTTAATAGAGCAGTACTTC. This codes for CASSHGGTLIEQYF. The chain combines TRBV11-2 with TRBJ2-7; TRBD2 matches 7 bases. In germline, CDR1 is SGHAT, CDR2 FQNNGV. CDR3 length: 14 amino acids. The V and J ends lost 5 bases and 7 bases, in that order; junction bases with no gene match: 11.